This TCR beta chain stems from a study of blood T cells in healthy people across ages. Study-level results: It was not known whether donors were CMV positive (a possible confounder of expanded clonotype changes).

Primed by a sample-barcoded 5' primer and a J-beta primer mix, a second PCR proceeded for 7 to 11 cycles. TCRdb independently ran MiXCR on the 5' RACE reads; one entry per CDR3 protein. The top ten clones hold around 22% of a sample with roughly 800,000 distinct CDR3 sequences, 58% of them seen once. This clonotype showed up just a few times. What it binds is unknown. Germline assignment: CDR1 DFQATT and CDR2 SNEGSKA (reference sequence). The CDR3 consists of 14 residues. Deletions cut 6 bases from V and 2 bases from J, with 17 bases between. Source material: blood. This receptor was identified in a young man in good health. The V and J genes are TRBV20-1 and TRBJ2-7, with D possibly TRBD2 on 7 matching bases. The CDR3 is CSALIARGPYEQYF. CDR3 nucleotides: TGCAGTGCCCTTATAGCGCGGGGGCCCTACGAGCAGTACTTC.